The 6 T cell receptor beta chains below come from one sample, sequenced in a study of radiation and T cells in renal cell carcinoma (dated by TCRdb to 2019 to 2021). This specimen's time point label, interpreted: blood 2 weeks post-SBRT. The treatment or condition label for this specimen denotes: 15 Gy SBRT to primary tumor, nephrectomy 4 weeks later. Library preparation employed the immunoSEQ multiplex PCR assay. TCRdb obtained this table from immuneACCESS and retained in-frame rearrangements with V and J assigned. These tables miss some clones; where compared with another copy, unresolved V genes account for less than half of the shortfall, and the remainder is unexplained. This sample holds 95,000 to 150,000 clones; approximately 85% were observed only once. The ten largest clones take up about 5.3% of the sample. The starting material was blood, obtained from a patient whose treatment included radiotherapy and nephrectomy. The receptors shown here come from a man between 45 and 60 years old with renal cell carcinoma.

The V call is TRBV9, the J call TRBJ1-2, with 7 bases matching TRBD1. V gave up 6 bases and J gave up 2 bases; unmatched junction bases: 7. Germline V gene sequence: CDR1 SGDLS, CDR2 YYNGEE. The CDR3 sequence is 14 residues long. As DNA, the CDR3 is TGTGCCAGCACCGCCTTGGGACAGAACTATGGCTACACCTTC. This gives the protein CASTALGQNYGYTF.

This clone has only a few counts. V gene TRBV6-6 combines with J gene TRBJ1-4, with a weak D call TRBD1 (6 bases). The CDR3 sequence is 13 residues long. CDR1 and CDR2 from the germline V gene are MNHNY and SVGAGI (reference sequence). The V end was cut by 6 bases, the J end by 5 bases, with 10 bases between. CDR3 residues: CASRRQGNEKLFF. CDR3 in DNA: TGTGCCAGCAGACGCCAGGGGAATGAAAAACTGTTTTTT.

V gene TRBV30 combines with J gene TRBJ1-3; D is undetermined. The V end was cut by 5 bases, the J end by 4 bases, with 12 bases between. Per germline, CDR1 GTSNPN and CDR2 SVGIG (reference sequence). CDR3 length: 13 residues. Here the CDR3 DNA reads TGTGCCTGGTCTGTAACAGCGGGAAACACCATATATTTT. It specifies CAWSVTAGNTIYF.

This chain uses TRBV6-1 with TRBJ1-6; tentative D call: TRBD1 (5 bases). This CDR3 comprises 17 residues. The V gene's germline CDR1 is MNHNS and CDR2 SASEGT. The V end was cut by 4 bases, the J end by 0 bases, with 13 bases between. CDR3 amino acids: CASSGTGLRSYNSPLHF. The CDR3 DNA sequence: TGTGCCAGCAGTGGAACGGGACTCCGCTCCTATAATTCACCCCTCCACTTT.

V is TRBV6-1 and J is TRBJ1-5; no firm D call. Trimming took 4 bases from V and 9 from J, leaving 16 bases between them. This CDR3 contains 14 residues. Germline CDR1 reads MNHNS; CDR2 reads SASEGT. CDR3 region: CASSADGGLSPQHF. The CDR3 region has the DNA TGTGCCAGCAGTGCCGACGGCGGCTTATCGCCCCAGCATTTT.

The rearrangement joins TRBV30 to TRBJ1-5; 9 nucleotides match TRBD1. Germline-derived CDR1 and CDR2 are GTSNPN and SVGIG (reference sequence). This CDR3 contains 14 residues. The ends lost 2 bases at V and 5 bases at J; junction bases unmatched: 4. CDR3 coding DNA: TGTGCCTGGAGTCCGACAGGGGGGTATCAGCCCCAGCATTTT. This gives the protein CAWSPTGGYQPQHF.